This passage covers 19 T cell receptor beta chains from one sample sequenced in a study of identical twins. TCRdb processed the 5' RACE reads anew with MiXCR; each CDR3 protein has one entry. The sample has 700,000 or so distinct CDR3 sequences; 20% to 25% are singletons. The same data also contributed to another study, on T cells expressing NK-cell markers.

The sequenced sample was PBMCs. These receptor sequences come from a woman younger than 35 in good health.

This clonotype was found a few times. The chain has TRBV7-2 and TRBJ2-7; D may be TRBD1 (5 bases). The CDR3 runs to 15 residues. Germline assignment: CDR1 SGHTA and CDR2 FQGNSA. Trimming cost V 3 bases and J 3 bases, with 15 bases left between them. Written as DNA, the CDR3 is TGTGCCAGCAGCTTCGGAACAGGTTTCATCTACGAGCAGTACTTC. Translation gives CASSFGTGFIYEQYF.

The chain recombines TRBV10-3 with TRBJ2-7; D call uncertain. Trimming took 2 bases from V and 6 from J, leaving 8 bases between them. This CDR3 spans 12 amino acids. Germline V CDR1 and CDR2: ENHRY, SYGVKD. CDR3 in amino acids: CAISEVRSEQYF. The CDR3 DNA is TGTGCCATCAGTGAGGTAAGGTCCGAGCAGTACTTC.

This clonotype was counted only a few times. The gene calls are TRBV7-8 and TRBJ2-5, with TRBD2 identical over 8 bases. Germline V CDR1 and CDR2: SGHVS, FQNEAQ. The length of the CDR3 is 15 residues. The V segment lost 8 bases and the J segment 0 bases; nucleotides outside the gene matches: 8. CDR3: CASVRGGGYQETQYF. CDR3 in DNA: TGTGCCAGCGTCCGAGGCGGGGGGTACCAAGAGACCCAGTACTTC.

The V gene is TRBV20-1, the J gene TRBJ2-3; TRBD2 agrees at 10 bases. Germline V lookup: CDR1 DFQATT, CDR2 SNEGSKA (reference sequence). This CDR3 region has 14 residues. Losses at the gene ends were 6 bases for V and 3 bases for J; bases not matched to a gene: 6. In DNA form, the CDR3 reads TGCAGTGCAGTAGCGGGGGGCAATACAGATACGCAGTATTTT. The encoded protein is CSAVAGGNTDTQYF.

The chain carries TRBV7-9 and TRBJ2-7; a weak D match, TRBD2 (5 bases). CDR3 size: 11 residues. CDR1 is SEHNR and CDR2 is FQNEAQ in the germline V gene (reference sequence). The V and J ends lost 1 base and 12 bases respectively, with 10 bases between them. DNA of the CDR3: TGTGCCAGCAGCTTAGGGCGGAGGCGGTACTTC. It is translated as CASSLGRRRYF.

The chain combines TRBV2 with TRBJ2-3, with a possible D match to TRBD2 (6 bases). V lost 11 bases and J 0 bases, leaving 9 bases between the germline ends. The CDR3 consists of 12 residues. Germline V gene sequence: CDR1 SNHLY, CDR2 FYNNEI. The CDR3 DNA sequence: TGTGCCGGGGGGAGTAGCACAGATACGCAGTATTTT. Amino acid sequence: CAGGSSTDTQYF.

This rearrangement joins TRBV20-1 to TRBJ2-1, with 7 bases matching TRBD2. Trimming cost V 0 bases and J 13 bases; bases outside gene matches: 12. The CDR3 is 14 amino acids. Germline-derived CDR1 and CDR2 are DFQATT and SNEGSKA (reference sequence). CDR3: CSARDWGGTNFQFF. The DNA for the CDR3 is TGCAGTGCTAGAGATTGGGGGGGAACCAATTTTCAGTTCTTC.

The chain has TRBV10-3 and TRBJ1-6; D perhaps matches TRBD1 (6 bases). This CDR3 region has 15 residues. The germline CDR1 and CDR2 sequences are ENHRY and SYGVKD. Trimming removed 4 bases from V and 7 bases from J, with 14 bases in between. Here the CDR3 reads CAISVGEGENSPLHF. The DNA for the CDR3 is TGTGCCATCAGTGTCGGGGAGGGGGAAAATTCACCCCTCCACTTT.

The CDR3 region has the DNA TGTGCCAGCAGCTTGCATTCGGGGGCTCGCAATGAGCAGTTCTTC. Translating it yields CASSLHSGARNEQFF. The J gene is TRBJ2-1, the V gene TRBV13; either TRBD1 or TRBD2 may supply D (6 bases each). The CDR3 has 15 amino acids. Germline V gene data show CDR1 as PRHDT and CDR2 as FYEKMQ (reference sequence). V was trimmed by 3 bases and J by 6 bases, leaving 15 bases between them.

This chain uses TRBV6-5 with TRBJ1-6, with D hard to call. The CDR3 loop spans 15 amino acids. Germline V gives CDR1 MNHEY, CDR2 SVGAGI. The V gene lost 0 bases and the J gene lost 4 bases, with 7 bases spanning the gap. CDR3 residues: CASSYSSGYNSPLHF. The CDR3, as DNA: TGTGCCAGCAGTTACTCGTCGGGTTATAATTCACCCCTCCACTTT.

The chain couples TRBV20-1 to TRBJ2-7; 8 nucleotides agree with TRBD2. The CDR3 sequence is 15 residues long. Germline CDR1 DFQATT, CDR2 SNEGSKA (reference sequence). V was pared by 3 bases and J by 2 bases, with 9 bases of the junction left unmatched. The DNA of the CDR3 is TGCAGTGCTAGGCCGTCTAGCGGGCTAACCTACGAGCAGTACTTC. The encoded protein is CSARPSSGLTYEQYF.

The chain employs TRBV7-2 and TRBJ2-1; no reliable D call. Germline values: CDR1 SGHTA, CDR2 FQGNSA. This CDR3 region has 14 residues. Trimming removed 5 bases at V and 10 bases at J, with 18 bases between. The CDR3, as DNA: TGTGCCAGCAGCCCTCCCTCCACCAGCAAGGAGCAGTTCTTC. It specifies CASSPPSTSKEQFF.

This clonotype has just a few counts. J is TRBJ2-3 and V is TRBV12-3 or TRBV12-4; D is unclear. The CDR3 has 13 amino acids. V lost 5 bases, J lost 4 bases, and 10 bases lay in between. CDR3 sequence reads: CASSATLADTQYF. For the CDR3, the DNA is TGTGCCAGCAGTGCGACCCTCGCAGATACGCAGTATTTT.

CDR3 bases: TGTGCCAGCACCCTGACAGGGGGCGCATCCGGGGAGCTGTTTTTT. Its translation: CASTLTGGASGELFF. V and J are TRBV7-3 and TRBJ2-2; 10 bases are shared with TRBD1. Trimming took 7 bases from V and 6 from J; bases not matched to a gene: 8. Germline lookup yields CDR1 SGHTA and CDR2 FQGTGA. CDR3 length: 15 amino acids.

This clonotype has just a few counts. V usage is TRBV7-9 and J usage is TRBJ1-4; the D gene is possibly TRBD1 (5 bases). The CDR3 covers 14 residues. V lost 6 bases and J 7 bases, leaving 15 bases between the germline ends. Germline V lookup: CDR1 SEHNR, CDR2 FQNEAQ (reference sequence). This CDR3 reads CASSRGGSAEKLFF. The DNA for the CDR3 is TGTGCCAGCAGTAGGGGAGGGTCCGCTGAAAAACTGTTTTTT.

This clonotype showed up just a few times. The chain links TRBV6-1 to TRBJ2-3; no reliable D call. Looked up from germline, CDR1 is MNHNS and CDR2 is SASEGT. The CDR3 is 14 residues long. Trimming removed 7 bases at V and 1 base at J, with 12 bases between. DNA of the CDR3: TGTGCCAGCACCAAAGGTGGGGGCACAGATACGCAGTATTTT. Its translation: CASTKGGGTDTQYF.

CDR3 coding DNA: TGCAGTGCTAGGGACGGACAGAGCTCCTACGAGCAGTACTTC. Encoded protein: CSARDGQSSYEQYF. This sequence joins TRBV20-1 and TRBJ2-7; the D gene is possibly TRBD1 (6 bases). The CDR3 runs 14 residues. The V gene lost 3 bases and the J gene lost 0 bases, with 12 bases spanning the gap. CDR1 and CDR2 from the germline V gene are DFQATT and SNEGSKA (reference sequence).

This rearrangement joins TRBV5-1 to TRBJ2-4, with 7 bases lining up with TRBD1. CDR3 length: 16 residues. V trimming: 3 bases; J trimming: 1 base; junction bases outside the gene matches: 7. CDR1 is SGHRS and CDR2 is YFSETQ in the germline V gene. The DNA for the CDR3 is TGCGCCAGCAGCTCCAGGACAGGAGGTGCCAAAAACATTCAGTACTTC. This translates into CASSSRTGGAKNIQYF.

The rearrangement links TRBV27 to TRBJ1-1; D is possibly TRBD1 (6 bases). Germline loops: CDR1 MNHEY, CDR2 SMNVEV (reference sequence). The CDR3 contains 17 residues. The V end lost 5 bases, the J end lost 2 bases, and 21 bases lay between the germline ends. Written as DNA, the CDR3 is TGTGCCAGCAGTGGGGGGGCAGGGTTAGGGGCAAACACTGAAGCTTTCTTT. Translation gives CASSGGAGLGANTEAFF.